This TCR beta chain comes out of a study of beta chain features in type 1 diabetes. Study-level information: Similarity in age, gender and cell yields was seen between patients and healthy donors.

CD4+ cells of the naive, central memory, regulatory and stem cell-like memory types were sorted via CD45RO/CCR7/CD25/CD127/CD95/CD27. This clone turned up a few times. Its antigen remains unidentified. The ends lost 10 bases at V and 5 bases at J; junction bases unmatched: 9. This CDR3 spans 13 amino acids. Looked up from germline, CDR1 is SGHVS and CDR2 is FNYEAQ. Study findings and constraints: Within the patient group, naive, central memory and Treg TCRB repertoires appeared more similar to each other than within healthy donors. The influence of HLA type on TCRB rearrangement stayed undetermined.

The sequenced template was cDNA made from the entire isolated RNA. Repertoires were generated with immunoSEQ multiplex PCR, while TCRdb's copy carries only in-frame clones and drops some. Counted here are 300,000 to 350,000 clones, around 7.6% occurring once; the ten biggest clones make up more than 0.4%. This TCR came from a woman in her late teens or twenties in good health. The source material was central memory CD4+ T cells from blood. The chain couples TRBV7-6 to TRBJ1-2; 8 positions match TRBD1. CDR3 protein: CAIDSGGGYGYTF. The CDR3 nucleotides are TGTGCCATCGATTCAGGGGGCGGGTATGGCTACACCTTC.